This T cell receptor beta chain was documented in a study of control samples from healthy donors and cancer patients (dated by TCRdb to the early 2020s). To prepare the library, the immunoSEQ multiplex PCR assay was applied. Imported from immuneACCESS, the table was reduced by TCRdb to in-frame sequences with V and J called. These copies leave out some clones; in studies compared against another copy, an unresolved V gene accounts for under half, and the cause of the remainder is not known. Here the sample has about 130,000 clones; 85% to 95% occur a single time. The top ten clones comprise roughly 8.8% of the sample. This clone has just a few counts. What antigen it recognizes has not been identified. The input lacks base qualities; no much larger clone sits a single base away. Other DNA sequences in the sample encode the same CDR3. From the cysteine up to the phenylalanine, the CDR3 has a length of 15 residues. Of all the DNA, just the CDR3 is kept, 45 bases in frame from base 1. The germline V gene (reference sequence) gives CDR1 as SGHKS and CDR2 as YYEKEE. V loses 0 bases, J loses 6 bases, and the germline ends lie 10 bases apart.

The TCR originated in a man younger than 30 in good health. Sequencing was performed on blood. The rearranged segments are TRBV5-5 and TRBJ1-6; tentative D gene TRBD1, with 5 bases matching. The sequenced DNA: TGTGCCAGCAGCTTGGCAGGGTTAAGTAATTCACCCCTCCACTTT. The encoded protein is CASSLAGLSNSPLHF.